This T cell receptor beta chain emerged from a study of PD-1 blockade in classical Hodgkin lymphoma. As concerns this clone: What it binds is unknown.

Repertoires were generated with immunoSEQ multiplex PCR, while TCRdb's copy carries only in-frame clones and drops some. In the table there are 15,000 to 20,000 clones, around four fifths of which are singletons. Stated time point: cycle 4 day 1 (C4D1), after five to seven weeks of nivolumab. All the patients suffered relapse after autologous stem cell transplantation, and brentuximab vedotin exposure differed. Investigators isolated CD4+ T cells from thawed PBMCs through magnetic negative selection. Classification of best responses gave complete response, partial response or progressive disease. Trimming took off 5 bases at V and 3 bases at J, with 10 bases between the two ends. Germline V gives CDR1 LNHDA, CDR2 SQIVND (reference sequence). This CDR3 is 13 amino acids long. General observations from the study: TCR diversity at baseline was reported to be reduced in newly diagnosed patients relative to healthy donors.

This TCR was sampled from a human donor with classical Hodgkin lymphoma. V and J are TRBV19 and TRBJ1-2; D might be TRBD1 (6 bases). The material was CD4+ T cells from blood, obtained before the fourth cycle of nivolumab. The CDR3 bases are TGTGCCAGTAGTGGTGGACAGTACTATGGCTACACCTTC. The encoded protein is CASSGGQYYGYTF.